The next 17 T cell receptor beta chains were all read from a single sample in a study of blood T cell repertoires in COVID-19. Sequencing was performed with immunoSEQ multiplex PCR; in TCRdb, only in-frame clones are kept and a portion is missing. Among fewer than 450,000 clones, approximately 87% were seen once, and the ten largest hold about 6%. Sequenced: peripheral blood. The origin of the receptors is a woman aged 45 to 65 with COVID-19, enrolled during active disease.

CDR3 bases: TGTGCCAGCAGAGCTTGGGACAGGGGGCGTGCTGAAGCTTTCTTT. Protein sequence: CASRAWDRGRAEAFF. The genes are TRBV2 and TRBJ1-1; 12 bases match TRBD1. The trim removed 6 bases at V and 6 bases at J, leaving 8 bases unmatched. CDR1 and CDR2 from the germline V gene are SNHLY and FYNNEI. The CDR3 runs to 15 residues.

The chain has TRBV21-1 and TRBJ2-5; the D call in the table, TRBD1, was not verified against the DNA. TRBV21-1 is a listed pseudogene. The CDR3 consists of 17 residues. For the CDR3, the DNA is TGTGCCAGCAGCATCACTCCTCTAACAGGGGGCGGCGAGACCCAGTACTTC. Protein product: CASSITPLTGGGETQYF.

A few counts support this clone. The DNA of the CDR3 is TGTGCCAGTAGTCCGACAGTCTCGAACACTGAAGCTTTCTTT. Amino acid sequence: CASSPTVSNTEAFF. The chain combines TRBV19 with TRBJ1-1; maybe TRBD1 (5 bases). The CDR3 loop spans 14 amino acids. Trimming cost V 5 bases and J 1 base, with 11 bases left between them. CDR1 and CDR2 from the germline V gene are LNHDA and SQIVND (reference sequence).

The chain couples TRBV5-6 to TRBJ1-5; the match to TRBD1 covers 7 bases. The CDR3 consists of 15 residues. Germline-derived CDR1 and CDR2 are SGHDT and YYEEEE. Trimming took 4 bases from V and 0 from J; bases not matched to a gene: 4. CDR3: CASSTGVHSNQPQHF. The CDR3 DNA sequence: TGTGCCAGCAGCACAGGGGTCCATAGCAATCAGCCCCAGCATTTT. The full variable domain, its missing parts supplied by reference TRBV5-6 and TRBJ1-5, is DAGVTQSPTHLIKTRGQQVTLRCSPKSGHDTVSWYQQALGQGPQFIFQYYEEEERQRGNFPDRFSGHQFPNYSSELNVNALLLGDSALYLCASSTGVHSNQPQHFGDGTRLSIL.

The chain recombines TRBV6-1 with TRBJ2-7, with TRBD1 matching over 7 bases. V lost 3 bases and J lost 3; bases outside the gene matches: 8. The CDR3 is 15 amino acids. Germline CDR1 and CDR2: MNHNS and SASEGT. The CDR3 DNA is TGTGCCAGCAGTGATTTCGGGACAGCAAACTACGAGCAGTACTTC. This gives the protein CASSDFGTANYEQYF.

The chain uses TRBV19 and TRBJ2-1; the match to TRBD2 covers 7 bases. The CDR3 has 16 amino acids. Trimming at V came to 5 bases and at J to 5 bases, leaving 12 bases not matched to a gene. Germline V gene sequence: CDR1 LNHDA, CDR2 SQIVND (reference sequence). The CDR3 reads CASSSGASGQHNEQFF. CDR3 coding DNA: TGTGCCAGTAGTTCAGGCGCTAGCGGACAACACAATGAGCAGTTCTTC.

V usage is TRBV6-5 and J usage is TRBJ1-3; D is unclear. Germline V gene data show CDR1 as MNHEY and CDR2 as SVGAGI. V lost 1 base and J lost 4, with 11 bases in between. This CDR3 is built from 15 residues. CDR3 bases: TGTGCCAGCAGTTACTTCCTCGGGTTAGGAAACACCATATATTTT. It yields the protein CASSYFLGLGNTIYF.

This clone was found a few times. This sample includes further DNA sequences coding for the same CDR3. The rearrangement joins TRBV27 to TRBJ1-2; 8 bases map to TRBD1. From germline, CDR1 is MNHEY and CDR2 SMNVEV (reference sequence). This CDR3 has 12 amino acids. The J segment lost 4 bases and the V segment lost 5 bases, leaving 0 bases of the junction unmatched. In DNA, the CDR3 is TGTGCCAGCAGTGACAGGGGCTATGGCTACACCTTC. Protein: CASSDRGYGYTF.

The V and J genes are TRBV19 and TRBJ2-1; 7 positions match TRBD2. The CDR3 spans 13 residues. Per the germline V gene, CDR1 is LNHDA and CDR2 is SQIVND (reference sequence). V shed 5 bases, J shed 7 bases, and the junction held 5 bases outside the gene matches. The chain's CDR3 is CASSLGTTNEQFF. As DNA, the CDR3 is TGTGCCAGTAGTCTAGGGACTACAAATGAGCAGTTCTTC.

The rearrangement links TRBV5-1 to TRBJ2-1; the match to TRBD2 covers 7 bases. The J segment lost 0 bases and the V segment lost 0 bases, leaving 6 bases of the junction unmatched. Germline V gives CDR1 SGHRS, CDR2 YFSETQ. The CDR3 sequence is 17 residues long. This CDR3 is CASSLVGGSHSYNEQFF. The DNA of the CDR3 is TGCGCCAGCAGCTTGGTAGGCGGGAGCCACTCCTACAATGAGCAGTTCTTC.

This rearrangement joins TRBV11-3 to TRBJ2-1, with D possibly matching TRBD2 (5 bases). Germline loops: CDR1 SGHNT, CDR2 YENEEA. Trimming took 6 bases from V and 4 from J, leaving 13 bases between them. This CDR3 spans 14 amino acids. The CDR3 loop is CASSRARGYNEQFF. The CDR3 coding sequence is TGTGCCAGCAGTCGGGCTCGGGGATACAATGAGCAGTTCTTC.

In this sample, this clone turned up once. This sequence joins TRBV2 and TRBJ1-1; D gene unclear. Trimming left V 7 bases short and J 4 bases short, with 13 bases between. The CDR3 is made up of 13 amino acids. Germline V gives CDR1 SNHLY, CDR2 FYNNEI. This CDR3 is CASNYGVVTEAFF. Here the CDR3 DNA reads TGTGCCAGCAATTACGGGGTGGTCACTGAAGCTTTCTTT. Full variable domain (remainder filled in from reference TRBV2 and TRBJ1-1): EPEVTQTPSHQVTQMGQEVILRCVPISNHLYFYWYRQILGQKVEFLVSFYNNEISEKSEIFDDQFSVERPDGSNFTLKIRSTKLEDSAMYFCASNYGVVTEAFFGQGTRLTVV.

The V and J genes are TRBV7-8 and TRBJ2-7; D ambiguous. CDR3 length: 16 amino acids. Germline CDR1 is SGHVS and CDR2 is FQNEAQ. Trimming shortened V by 1 base and J by 1 base, and 14 bases separated the two germline ends. CDR3 sequence: CASSLVNQERSYEQYF. The CDR3 bases are TGTGCCAGCAGCTTAGTTAACCAAGAGAGATCCTACGAGCAGTACTTC.

This clone was counted a few times. The chain employs TRBV2 and TRBJ1-2; 9 bases map to TRBD1. Unmatched junction bases numbered 1, after V lost 8 bases and J lost 6 bases. From germline, CDR1 is SNHLY and CDR2 FYNNEI. This CDR3 contains 11 residues. CDR3 region: CASWTGDGYTF. CDR3 nucleotides: TGTGCCAGCTGGACAGGGGATGGCTACACCTTC.

The rearrangement joins TRBV29-1 to TRBJ1-2; 9 bases align to TRBD1. With 6 bases clipped from V and 4 bases from J, the junction kept 12 bases outside the gene matches. In germline, CDR1 is SQVTM, CDR2 ANQGSEA. This CDR3 contains 15 residues. The CDR3 DNA sequence: TGCAGCGTCCACGGACGGACAGGGGACTTCTATGGCTACACCTTC. This gives the protein CSVHGRTGDFYGYTF.

The rearrangement joins TRBV29-1 to TRBJ2-5; weak D call: TRBD1 (5 bases). The germline V and J ends were trimmed by 8 bases and 5 bases, with 15 bases remaining between them. This CDR3 contains 12 residues. CDR1 SQVTM and CDR2 ANQGSEA come from the germline V gene. Here the CDR3 DNA reads TGCAGCCATGGGGCCGGCCGGGAGACCCAGTACTTC. This codes for CSHGAGRETQYF. Full variable domain (remainder filled in from reference TRBV29-1 and TRBJ2-5): SAVISQKPSRDICQRGTSLTIQCQVDSQVTMMFWYRQQPGQSLTLIATANQGSEATYESGFVIDKFPISRPNLTFSTLTVSNMSPEDSSIYLCSHGAGRETQYFGPGTRLLVL.

This chain uses TRBV6-5 with TRBJ2-7; D is undetermined. The CDR3 loop spans 12 amino acids. V lost 7 bases, J lost 4 bases, and 11 bases lay in between. The germline CDR1 and CDR2 sequences are MNHEY and SVGAGI. This chain's CDR3 is CASKAERYEQYF. The CDR3 DNA is TGTGCCAGCAAGGCAGAGCGTTACGAGCAGTACTTC.